The 17 T cell receptor beta chains in this list originate from one sample, sequenced in a study of shared clonotypes between healthy human individuals. Method: immunoSEQ multiplex PCR; TCRdb's copy keeps in-frame clones and lacks some. The profile covers about 480,000 clones, with about three quarters appearing a single time and approximately 12% taken by the ten largest. The specimen sequenced was PBMCs. These receptors all stem from a woman in her thirties or forties in good health. Some clones in this sample may be carry-over from other donors' samples.

V is TRBV30 and J is TRBJ2-5; possibly TRBD1 for D (6 bases). Between the trimmed V and J ends, which lost 1 base and 7 bases, there was a span of 19 bases. CDR3 length equals 15 residues. Germline CDR1 reads GTSNPN; CDR2 reads SVGIG (reference sequence). The CDR3 bases are TGTGCCTGGAGTGCACCAGGGGCTAACTTTGGGACCCAGTACTTC. Translating it yields CAWSAPGANFGTQYF.

The rearrangement joins TRBV29-1 to TRBJ2-7; the D call may be TRBD1 or TRBD2 (5 bases each). The CDR3 runs 13 residues. Trimming removed 3 bases from V and 2 bases from J, with 11 bases in between. The germline gives CDR1 SQVTM, CDR2 ANQGSEA. CDR3 sequence: CSVEGERAYEQYF. As DNA, the CDR3 is TGCAGCGTTGAGGGGGAAAGGGCCTACGAGCAGTACTTC.

This sequence joins TRBV28 and TRBJ1-2; D is ambiguous. The germline V gene has CDR1 MDHEN and CDR2 SYDVKM. Trimming left V 2 bases short and J 4 bases short, with 8 bases between. The CDR3 runs 13 residues. The CDR3 coding sequence is TGTGCCAGCAGTTTACCCGGCGGCTATGGCTACACCTTC. Translating it yields CASSLPGGYGYTF.

The chain recombines TRBV7-3 with TRBJ2-3; D is possibly TRBD2 (6 bases). The CDR3 totals 13 residues. Trimming shortened V by 1 base and J by 9 bases, and 11 bases separated the two germline ends. Germline CDR1 SGHTA, CDR2 FQGTGA. The DNA for the CDR3 is TGTGCCAGCAGCTTAAATCTCGGGGGAACGCAGTATTTT. Protein: CASSLNLGGTQYF.

In this sample, this clone turned up once. This rearrangement joins TRBV19 to TRBJ2-3; 9 bases align to TRBD2. This CDR3 is 15 amino acids long. CDR1 is LNHDA, CDR2 SQIVND, per germline (reference sequence). Losses at the gene ends were 4 bases for V and 1 base for J; bases not matched to a gene: 3. CDR3 sequence: CASSSRLAGTDTQYF. The CDR3 nucleotides read TGTGCCAGTAGTAGCAGACTAGCGGGCACAGATACGCAGTATTTT.

This clone was seen once. This sequence joins TRBV5-4 and TRBJ2-1; 8 bases line up with TRBD1. Trimming took 2 bases from V and 15 from J; bases not matched to a gene: 7. This CDR3 spans 12 amino acids. Germline lookup yields CDR1 SGHNT and CDR2 YYREEE (reference sequence). CDR3 loop: CASSLEDRAMFF. CDR3 DNA: TGTGCCAGCAGCTTAGAGGACAGGGCCATGTTCTTC.

V is TRBV6-5 and J is TRBJ2-2; the D gene is possibly TRBD2 (6 bases). CDR3 length equals 16 residues. The germline V and J ends were trimmed by 4 bases and 2 bases, with 14 bases remaining between them. The V gene's germline CDR1 is MNHEY and CDR2 SVGAGI. The CDR3 DNA sequence: TGTGCCAGCAGTTCCTGGGGGACTGAAAACACCGGGGAGCTGTTTTTT. As protein: CASSSWGTENTGELFF.

This clone occurred once. The chain combines TRBV5-1 with TRBJ1-4; D uncertain. The CDR3 extends over 16 amino acids. Germline loops: CDR1 SGHRS, CDR2 YFSETQ. Trimming stripped 0 bases from V and 7 bases from J, with 16 bases between. The CDR3 protein is CASSLGLTVPGEKLFF. CDR3 nucleotides: TGCGCCAGCAGCTTGGGACTCACCGTCCCTGGTGAAAAACTGTTTTTT.

This chain connects TRBV7-2 to TRBJ2-5; D gene unclear. Germline V gene sequence: CDR1 SGHTA, CDR2 FQGNSA. The CDR3 loop spans 12 amino acids. Trimming took off 5 bases at V and 4 bases at J, with 8 bases between the two ends. As DNA, the CDR3 is TGTGCCAGCAGCCGGACGTCAGAGACCCAGTACTTC. Translating it yields CASSRTSETQYF.

The genes are TRBV5-1 and TRBJ1-2; TRBD1 agrees at 8 bases. The CDR3 is 15 amino acids. V trimming: 2 bases; J trimming: 0 bases; junction bases outside the gene matches: 3. Germline CDR1 SGHRS, CDR2 YFSETQ. The CDR3 spells CASSFGTGSNYGYTF. Written as DNA, the CDR3 is TGCGCCAGCAGCTTTGGGACAGGCTCTAACTATGGCTACACCTTC.

This clone was observed a handful of times. J is TRBJ2-7 and V is TRBV6-1; D is perhaps TRBD2 (5 bases). Germline loops: CDR1 MNHNS, CDR2 SASEGT. The CDR3 is 14 amino acids. V was pared by 7 bases and J by 0 bases, with 13 bases between. CDR3 region: CASIGGSRSYEQYF. Here the CDR3 DNA reads TGTGCCAGCATCGGAGGCAGCCGCTCCTACGAGCAGTACTTC.

J is TRBJ1-5 and V is TRBV5-6; 7 bases fit TRBD1. The CDR3 consists of 16 residues. V shed 1 base, J shed 6 bases, and the junction held 10 bases outside the gene matches. Germline assignment: CDR1 SGHDT and CDR2 YYEEEE. CDR3 in DNA: TGTGCCAGCAGCTTGCTTAGGGGACAGACTTTTCAGCCCCAGCATTTT. It translates to CASSLLRGQTFQPQHF.

This clone appeared a few times. Other DNA sequences from this sample encode an identical CDR3 as well. This chain uses TRBV28 with TRBJ1-2, with D possibly being TRBD1 (5 bases). The CDR3 extends over 11 amino acids. V was trimmed by 3 bases and J by 7 bases, leaving 6 bases between them. CDR1 is MDHEN, CDR2 SYDVKM, per germline. As DNA, the CDR3 is TGTGCCAGCAGTTTGGGGGGTGGCTACACCTTC. Translated: CASSLGGGYTF.

The chain links TRBV2 to TRBJ1-4, with TRBD1 matching 10 bases. CDR1 and CDR2 (germline): SNHLY, FYNNEI. Unmatched junction bases numbered 1, after V lost 2 bases and J lost 7 bases. The CDR3 length is 14 residues. The CDR3 region is CASSERTGGEKLFF. CDR3 bases: TGTGCCAGCAGTGAAAGGACAGGGGGTGAAAAACTGTTTTTT.

This clone appeared a few times. The V call is TRBV13, the J call TRBJ2-5; the match to TRBD2 covers 11 bases. The J segment lost 4 bases and the V segment lost 3 bases, leaving 4 bases of the junction unmatched. CDR3 length equals 15 residues. Germline loops: CDR1 PRHDT, CDR2 FYEKMQ (reference sequence). Written as DNA, the CDR3 is TGTGCCAGCAGCTTCCTTCTAGCGGGAGGAGAGACCCAGTACTTC. Translation gives CASSFLLAGGETQYF.

The chain combines TRBV7-6 with TRBJ1-6; perhaps TRBD1 as D (5 bases). The CDR3 has 15 residues. Germline assignment: CDR1 SGHVS and CDR2 FNYEAQ. The ends were cut back, 1 base at V and 2 bases at J, with 6 bases in the middle. This chain's CDR3 is CASSLGGPYNSPLHF. In nucleotides, the CDR3 is TGTGCCAGCAGCTTAGGGGGCCCCTATAATTCACCCCTCCACTTT.

This clone was counted a few times. This chain joins TRBV10-3 and TRBJ2-6; D remains unclear. Trimming took off 2 bases at V and 0 bases at J, with 8 bases between the two ends. Germline values: CDR1 ENHRY, CDR2 SYGVKD. The CDR3 covers 16 residues. CDR3 sequence: CAISEMWTSGANVLTF. The CDR3 region has the DNA TGTGCCATCAGTGAGATGTGGACCTCTGGGGCCAACGTCCTGACTTTC.